The source of this TCR beta chain is a study of blood T cell repertoires in COVID-19. Sequencing used immunoSEQ multiplex PCR; TCRdb keeps in-frame clones, though not all of them. The table shows fewer than 250,000 clones, with roughly nine tenths occurring only once. This CDR3 comprises 19 residues. CDR1 and CDR2 from the germline V gene are SGHTA and FQGNSA. The trim removed 6 bases at V and 0 bases at J, leaving 16 bases unmatched. Material: peripheral blood. This clonotype originated in a man between 60 and 75 years old with COVID-19, enrolled during active disease. V is TRBV7-2 and J is TRBJ1-5; 8 nucleotides line up with TRBD1. CDR3 loop: CASSPGQGAIRGSNQPQHF. The CDR3, as DNA: TGTGCCAGCAGTCCCGGGCAGGGGGCGATTAGGGGTAGCAATCAGCCCCAGCATTTT. Full variable domain (missing parts from reference TRBV7-2 and TRBJ1-5): GAGVSQSPSNKVTEKGKDVELRCDPISGHTALYWYRQSLGQGLEFLIYFQGNSAPDKSGLPSDRFSAERTGGSVSTLTIQRTQQEDSAVYLCASSPGQGAIRGSNQPQHFGDGTRLSIL.